These T cell receptor beta chains were read from a single sample in a study of identical twins. A single record per CDR3 protein comes from TCRdb applying MiXCR to the 5' RACE reads. Of 1.5 million to 2 million distinct CDR3 sequences listed, 25% to 35% were seen once; the top ten hold more than 0.25%. The specimen sequenced was cord blood. These receptors were collected from a newborn girl in good health. CDR3s include the opening cysteine and the closing phenylalanine or tryptophan. Each record gives: J gene, clone size, D gene, V gene, CDR3 length, CDR3 DNA, CDR3 protein. A D gene is named only where the DNA matches it firmly. Where a row states a size, it is once, few, many or the class of an expanded clone; other rows omit it.

>TRBJ2-7|-|-|TRBV6-5|16
TGTGCCAGCAGGGATACTCGACAGAGCTCCTACAATGAGCAGTACTTC
CASRDTRQSSYNEQYF
>TRBJ2-1|many|-|TRBV28|15
TGTGCCAGCAGCTCCCCACTAACGGCCTACAATGAGCAGTTCTTC
CASSSPLTAYNEQFF
>TRBJ2-3|few|-|TRBV27|15
TGTGCCAGCAGTTTACTAGTACCTGGGACAGATACGCAGTATTTT
CASSLLVPGTDTQYF
>TRBJ2-4|-|-|TRBV28|15
TGTGCCAGCAGACCTCGCCCCTTAAGGGAAAACATTCAGTACTTC
CASRPRPLRENIQYF
>TRBJ2-1|once|TRBD1|TRBV4-1|16
TGCGCCAGCAGCCTCAGGACAGGGCTTACCTACAATGAGCAGTTCTTC
CASSLRTGLTYNEQFF
>TRBJ1-6|-|TRBD1|TRBV5-1|14
TGCGCCAGCAGCGCGGGACAGTTCTATTCACCCCTCCACTTT
CASSAGQFYSPLHF
>TRBJ1-2|few|-|TRBV6-5|14
TGTGCCAGCAGTTACGAGGTGGGGGGCTATGGCTACACCTTC
CASSYEVGGYGYTF
>TRBJ1-2|-|TRBD1|TRBV7-6|16
TGTGCCAGCAGCTTAGGGACAGGGACTGGACCCTATGGCTACACCTTC
CASSLGTGTGPYGYTF
>TRBJ2-7|-|-|TRBV4-1|16
TGCGCCAGCAGCCAAGATGCGCTGGACCGGACCTACGAGCAGTACTTC
CASSQDALDRTYEQYF
>TRBJ2-7|-|-|TRBV20-1|14
TGCAGTGCTAGGGCGCGAGGGTTCTACTACGAGCAGTACTTC
CSARARGFYYEQYF
>TRBJ1-5|-|-|TRBV20-1|12
TGCAGTGCTAGCGGGGGGAGTCAGCCCCAGCATTTT
CSASGGSQPQHF
>TRBJ2-7|-|TRBD2|TRBV4-2|18
TGTGCCAGCAGCCAAGGGTTCTGGCCTAGCGGGGCCTCCTACGAGCAGTACTTC
CASSQGFWPSGASYEQYF
>TRBJ1-2|-|TRBD1|TRBV20-1|14
TGCAGTGCCCCTGGGACAGGGGGGAGTTATGGCTACACCTTC
CSAPGTGGSYGYTF
>TRBJ1-5|few|TRBD1|TRBV6-1|16
TGTGCCAGCAGGACCGGGACAGGGGGAAGCAATCAGCCCCAGCATTTT
CASRTGTGGSNQPQHF
>TRBJ1-6|-|-|TRBV20-1|15
TGCAGTGCTAGAGGGGGAGGGTTGATGGATTCACCCCTCCACTTT
CSARGGGLMDSPLHF
>TRBJ2-1|-|-|TRBV28|16
TGTGCCAGCAACCCTGGGATCGGTCTCTCCTACAATGAGCAGTTCTTC
CASNPGIGLSYNEQFF
>TRBJ2-7|many|-|TRBV29-1|15
TGCAGCGTTGAAGCTTACGACAGGAGCTCCTACGAGCAGTACTTC
CSVEAYDRSSYEQYF
>TRBJ2-1|-|-|TRBV11-2|14
TGTGCCAGCAGCTTGGGTGAGTTCCGGAATGAGCAGTTCTTC
CASSLGEFRNEQFF
>TRBJ2-7|many|TRBD2|TRBV24-1|14
TGTGCCACCAGTGTCGGGACTAGCAGTTACGAGCAGTACTTC
CATSVGTSSYEQYF
>TRBJ2-3|-|TRBD2|TRBV12-3/TRBV12-4|14
TGTGCCAGCTTGTTTAGCGGGGGGCCTGATACGCAGTATTTT
CASLFSGGPDTQYF
>TRBJ2-3|-|-|TRBV5-6|14
TGTGCCAGCAGCTTCACGGCCCTCACAGGTACGCAGTATTTT
CASSFTALTGTQYF
>TRBJ2-4|-|TRBD2|TRBV6-2/TRBV6-3|15
TGTGCCAGCAGTTATAATAGCGGGGGGCTAAACATTCAGTACTTC
CASSYNSGGLNIQYF
>TRBJ2-7|few|-|TRBV25-1|14
TGTGCCAGCAGTGATCAGGACGTCCTCTACGAGCAGTACTTC
CASSDQDVLYEQYF
>TRBJ1-5|-|TRBD1|TRBV19|16
TGTGCCAGTAGTATAGGGACAGGGAGTAGGTATCAGCCCCAGCATTTT
CASSIGTGSRYQPQHF
>TRBJ1-2|-|TRBD1|TRBV6-1|14
TGTGCCAGCAGTGAATTACAGGGGCTACTTGGCTACACCTTC
CASSELQGLLGYTF
>TRBJ1-2|few|TRBD1|TRBV29-1|13
TGCAGCGGTGAAGGCGGGACAGCCTATGGCTACACCTTC
CSGEGGTAYGYTF
>TRBJ1-5|-|-|TRBV9|15
TGTGCCAGCAGCGCCTCCAGCCGGATCAATCAGCCCCAGCATTTT
CASSASSRINQPQHF
>TRBJ2-5|-|TRBD2|TRBV2|16
TGTGCCAGCAGGCAGACTAGCGGGGACGTACGGAAGACCCAGTACTTC
CASRQTSGDVRKTQYF
>TRBJ1-2|few|-|TRBV3-1|14
TGTGCCAGCAGTACAAGGGACGGTAACTATGGCTACACCTTC
CASSTRDGNYGYTF
>TRBJ2-1|many|-|TRBV29-1|15
TGCAGCGTAAGTACAGGCGGTGCCCAATACAATGAGCAGTTCTTC
CSVSTGGAQYNEQFF
>TRBJ2-5|-|TRBD2|TRBV4-1|15
TGCGCCAGCAGCCAAGATCAGCGGGGTCCAGAGACCCAGTACTTC
CASSQDQRGPETQYF
>TRBJ2-7|few|-|TRBV4-1|15
TGCGCCAGCAGCCAAGTTAGCGGTCCCTCCTACGAGCAGTACTTC
CASSQVSGPSYEQYF
>TRBJ2-4|-|-|TRBV2|12
TGTGCCAGCAGTGAGCAAGGGTACCAACGGTACTTC
CASSEQGYQRYF
>TRBJ2-1|many|TRBD2|TRBV12-3/TRBV12-4|15
TGTGCCAGCACCCCGGGACTAGCGGGTTACAATGAGCAGTTCTTC
CASTPGLAGYNEQFF
>TRBJ2-1|many|-|TRBV10-3|11
TGTGCCACCAAGGGGTGGAATGAGCAGTTCTTC
CATKGWNEQFF
>TRBJ1-5|-|TRBD1|TRBV28|17
TGTGCCAGCAGTTCAGTAACAGGGGGCGTTCGCAATCAGCCCCAGCATTTT
CASSSVTGGVRNQPQHF
>TRBJ1-1|few|-|TRBV10-3|14
TGTGCCATCAGTAAGGACATTTCGAACACTGAAGCTTTCTTT
CAISKDISNTEAFF
>TRBJ2-5|-|TRBD2|TRBV25-1|17
TGTGCCAGCAGTGAGCGGATCGGGGGGGGGTCCCAAGAGACCCAGTACTTC
CASSERIGGGSQETQYF
>TRBJ2-3|-|TRBD2|TRBV10-3|17
TGTGCCATCAGTGAAGAAGCGGGGGGACCTAGCACAGATACGCAGTATTTT
CAISEEAGGPSTDTQYF
>TRBJ1-4|few|TRBD1|TRBV9|13
TGTGCCAGCGCAAGGGGGACAGCGGAAAAACTGTTTTTT
CASARGTAEKLFF
>TRBJ2-3|few|TRBD2|TRBV2|14
TGTGCCAGCGGGGGGACTAGCTTCACAGATACGCAGTATTTT
CASGGTSFTDTQYF
>TRBJ2-3|-|-|TRBV2|14
TGTGCCAGCACCGGGGCTTTAAGCACAGATACGCAGTATTTT
CASTGALSTDTQYF
>TRBJ2-7|-|-|TRBV2|16
TGTGCCAGCAGTCGATTTACAGGGAGCTCCTACAATGAGCAGTACTTC
CASSRFTGSSYNEQYF
>TRBJ1-1|-|-|TRBV12-3/TRBV12-4|13
TGTGCCAGCAAGATATCGGGAGGCACTGAAGCTTTCTTT
CASKISGGTEAFF
>TRBJ2-1|few|-|TRBV13|16
TGTGCCAGCAGCTTAACTAGCTCTCATCTTGCAAATGAGCAGTTCTTC
CASSLTSSHLANEQFF
>TRBJ1-1|few|-|TRBV20-1|11
TGCAGTGCTAGAGACCGGGTTGAAGCTTTCTTT
CSARDRVEAFF
>TRBJ2-3|few|-|TRBV20-1|10
TGCAGTGAGGGCACAGATACGCAGTATTTT
CSEGTDTQYF
>TRBJ2-1|-|-|TRBV20-1|15
TGCAGTGCTCCCCGGGACTCGATCGTGAACAATGAGCAGTTCTTC
CSAPRDSIVNNEQFF
>TRBJ2-7|many|-|TRBV29-1|11
TGCAGCGGCAGGGAAGGCTACGAGCAGTACTTC
CSGREGYEQYF
>TRBJ2-1|few|TRBD2|TRBV6-5|19
TGTGCCAGCAGTTACTCGACGGGACTAGTTGCGGCGTCCTACAATGAGCAGTTCTTC
CASSYSTGLVAASYNEQFF
>TRBJ1-5|few|-|TRBV24-1|13
TGTGCCACCAGGGATGGTAGCAATCAGCCCCAGCATTTT
CATRDGSNQPQHF
>TRBJ1-2|few|TRBD1|TRBV9|15
TGTGCCAGCAGCGCCGGACAGGGGGCATCTTATGGCTACACCTTC
CASSAGQGASYGYTF
>TRBJ2-2|-|TRBD2|TRBV4-1|17
TGCGCCAGCAGCCTCCAAAGACTAGCGGGGAACACCGGGGAGCTGTTTTTT
CASSLQRLAGNTGELFF
>TRBJ2-4|-|-|TRBV5-6|16
TGTGCCGGCAGCTTGCTAGACGCTTTAGCCAAAAACATTCAGTACTTC
CAGSLLDALAKNIQYF
>TRBJ2-7|-|-|TRBV21-1|15
TGTGCCAGCAGCAAAGGTCAGCTGATTTTCTACGAGCAGTACTTC
CASSKGQLIFYEQYF
>TRBJ2-1|many|-|TRBV12-3/TRBV12-4|15
TGTGCCAGCAGTTTACGGGGGGCTGAGAGGAATGAGCAGTTCTTC
CASSLRGAERNEQFF
>TRBJ2-1|-|-|TRBV5-1|12
TGCGCCAGCAGCTTGGCCTCGGGGATGCAGTTCTTC
CASSLASGMQFF
>TRBJ2-7|-|-|TRBV29-1|14
TGCAGCGTTGAAGTTGGAGGGGGAAGCTACGAGCAGTACTTC
CSVEVGGGSYEQYF